Below, 16 T cell receptor beta chains from the same sample are listed, as sequenced in a study of blood T cells in healthy people across ages. A second PCR, run for roughly 7 to 12 cycles, used a sample-barcoded 5' primer plus a J-beta primer mix. MiXCR, run by TCRdb on the 5' RACE reads, gives a single entry per CDR3 protein. The table records roughly 1,100,000 distinct CDR3 sequences, approximately 25% of them present only once. These data also formed part of another study, on T cells of mothers and their children.

Sequencing was carried out using blood. The receptor set was obtained from a girl aged 2 to 9 in good health.

In its sample, this clonotype was seen a few times. The V call is TRBV27, the J call TRBJ1-5; no clear D. Germline CDR1 reads MNHEY; CDR2 reads SMNVEV (reference sequence). Trimming removed 8 bases from V and 9 bases from J, with 11 bases in between. CDR3 size: 11 residues. The CDR3: CASGRLRPQHF. As DNA, the CDR3 is TGTGCCAGCGGAAGGCTCCGGCCCCAGCATTTT.

V is TRBV2 and J is TRBJ1-1, with D hard to call. The CDR3 is 11 residues long. V lost 7 bases and J lost 10, with 13 bases in between. The germline V gene encodes CDR1 SNHLY and CDR2 FYNNEI. Here the CDR3 reads CASKIDTGAFF. The CDR3 bases are TGTGCCAGCAAAATCGATACGGGAGCTTTCTTT.

Only a few counts were recorded for this clonotype. The chain uses TRBV11-2 and TRBJ1-1; D may be TRBD1 (6 bases). Germline V gene lookup returns CDR1 SGHAT and CDR2 FQNNGV. Trimming pared 5 bases from V and 1 base from J, leaving 26 bases between. The CDR3 spans 19 residues. The DNA of the CDR3 is TGTGCCAGCAGCCATTTGCGGGGGCTTGCGGGGGGCAGGAACACTGAAGCTTTCTTT. Residues: CASSHLRGLAGGRNTEAFF.

The sample holds a few counts of this clonotype. V gene TRBV7-6 combines with J gene TRBJ2-5; perhaps D is TRBD1 or TRBD2 (5 bases each). This CDR3 has 15 amino acids. V was trimmed by 6 bases and J by 1 base, leaving 15 bases between them. Germline lookup yields CDR1 SGHVS and CDR2 FNYEAQ. CDR3 coding DNA: TGTGCCAGCAGTTTCGCTACTGGGGGCCAAGAGACCCAGTACTTC. Its translation: CASSFATGGQETQYF.

This clonotype was seen a few times. The J gene is TRBJ1-4, the V gene TRBV4-3; 7 bases line up with TRBD1. Germline V CDR1 and CDR2: LGHNA, YSLEER. The junction had 15 bases not matched to a gene; V was cut back by 0 bases and J by 8 bases. This CDR3 has 18 amino acids. The CDR3 bases are TGCGCCAGCAGCCAAGAGGGGATACAGGGGATGATTAGGGAAAAACTGTTTTTT. Its translation is CASSQEGIQGMIREKLFF.

This clonotype turned up a few times. The chain combines TRBV6-2 or TRBV6-3 with TRBJ2-5, with 9 bases matching TRBD2. J was trimmed by 2 bases and V by 5 bases; bases with no gene match: 6. CDR3 length: 15 residues. The germline V gene encodes CDR1 MNHEY and CDR2 SVGEGT. For the CDR3, the DNA is TGTGCCAGCAGTGATCGGCGGGGGGGGCAAGAGACCCAGTACTTC. It codes for CASSDRRGGQETQYF.

The rearrangement links TRBV11-2 to TRBJ2-7; TRBD2 agrees at 11 bases. The CDR3 covers 16 residues. The germline CDR1 and CDR2 sequences are SGHAT and FQNNGV. The J segment lost 4 bases and the V segment lost 5 bases, leaving 10 bases of the junction unmatched. CDR3 DNA sequence: TGTGCCAGCAGCGCCTTAGCGGGAGGGCCGCTGTACGAGCAGTACTTC. The encoded protein is CASSALAGGPLYEQYF.

The chain recombines TRBV24-1 with TRBJ2-5; D is undetermined. V lost 4 bases, J lost 3 bases, and 8 bases lay in between. Germline CDR1 is KGHDR and CDR2 is SFDVKD. This CDR3 contains 13 residues. This chain's CDR3 is CATSEGFKETQYF. The CDR3 DNA follows: TGTGCCACCAGTGAAGGGTTTAAAGAGACCCAGTACTTC.

J is TRBJ2-3 and V is TRBV28, with no clear D. Germline-derived CDR1 and CDR2 are MDHEN and SYDVKM. The CDR3 length is 14 residues. Trimming took 3 bases from V and 0 from J, leaving 7 bases between them. The CDR3 loop is CASSLHGSTDTQYF. In DNA, the CDR3 is TGTGCCAGCAGTTTGCACGGGAGCACAGATACGCAGTATTTT.

This clonotype was observed a few times. The chain joins TRBV7-8 to TRBJ1-5; D perhaps matches TRBD1 (6 bases). The CDR3 has 15 amino acids. V gave up 1 base and J gave up 9 bases, with 16 bases separating them. Germline CDR1 is SGHVS and CDR2 is FQNEAQ. The DNA of the CDR3 is TGTGCCAGCAGCTTAGGGGGGGCAGGGCTCGGGCCCCAGCATTTT. Protein: CASSLGGAGLGPQHF.

The chain is built from TRBV20-1 and TRBJ1-2; D is unresolved. Germline V gene sequence: CDR1 DFQATT, CDR2 SNEGSKA (reference sequence). The CDR3 length is 12 residues. Trimming took 4 bases from V and 5 from J, leaving 11 bases between them. The CDR3: CSAIRGGYGYTF. CDR3 in DNA: TGCAGTGCTATCCGTGGAGGGTATGGCTACACCTTC.

Concerning this clonotype itself: The junction does not match germline at one end; this may be a read error. The rearrangement joins TRBV7-2 to TRBJ2-3; a possible D gene is TRBD1 (5 bases). Germline V gives CDR1 SGHTA, CDR2 FQGNSA. CDR3 length: 16 amino acids. CDR3 residues: CASSLDGARHTGTQYF. For the CDR3, the DNA is TGTGCCAGCAGCTTAGATGGGGCCAGGCACACAGGTACGCAGTATTTT.

The sample holds a few counts of this clonotype. The chain carries TRBV12-3 or TRBV12-4 and TRBJ1-2, with D perhaps TRBD1 (5 bases). The CDR3 has 14 residues. V gave up 6 bases and J gave up 4 bases, with 15 bases separating them. CDR3 nucleotides: TGTGCCAGCAGCCCTCAGGGCTTTGCCTATGGCTACACCTTC. Translating gives CASSPQGFAYGYTF.

The chain is built from TRBV15 and TRBJ2-1, with 9 positions matching TRBD2. The CDR3 runs to 16 residues. From germline, CDR1 is LNHNV and CDR2 YYDKDF (reference sequence). With V trimmed by 0 bases and J by 14 bases, 14 bases remained unmatched. The CDR3 nucleotides read TGTGCCACCAGCAGAGATTGGGCTGGAGTAGCGGGAGTAGAGTTCTTC. Its translation is CATSRDWAGVAGVEFF.

This sequence joins TRBV2 and TRBJ2-1; 10 nucleotides align to TRBD2. This CDR3 has 15 residues. Germline trimming cut 9 bases from V and 3 bases from J; bases unmatched to any gene: 8. Germline assignment: CDR1 SNHLY and CDR2 FYNNEI. CDR3 region: CASKRTSGFYNEQFF. For the CDR3, the DNA is TGTGCCAGTAAACGGACTAGCGGTTTCTACAATGAGCAGTTCTTC. Drawing the rest from reference TRBV2 and TRBJ2-1, the complete variable domain is EPEVTQTPSHQVTQMGQEVILRCVPISNHLYFYWYRQILGQKVEFLVSFYNNEISEKSEIFDDQFSVERPDGSNFTLKIRSTKLEDSAMYFCASKRTSGFYNEQFFGPGTRLTVL.

The V and J genes are TRBV20-1 and TRBJ2-1; a weak D match, TRBD1 (5 bases). The ends were cut back, 3 bases at V and 1 base at J, with 10 bases in the middle. The CDR3 totals 14 residues. Per germline, CDR1 DFQATT and CDR2 SNEGSKA (reference sequence). The CDR3 spells CSARQGVSYNEQFF. CDR3 DNA sequence: TGCAGTGCTAGGCAAGGGGTTTCCTACAATGAGCAGTTCTTC.